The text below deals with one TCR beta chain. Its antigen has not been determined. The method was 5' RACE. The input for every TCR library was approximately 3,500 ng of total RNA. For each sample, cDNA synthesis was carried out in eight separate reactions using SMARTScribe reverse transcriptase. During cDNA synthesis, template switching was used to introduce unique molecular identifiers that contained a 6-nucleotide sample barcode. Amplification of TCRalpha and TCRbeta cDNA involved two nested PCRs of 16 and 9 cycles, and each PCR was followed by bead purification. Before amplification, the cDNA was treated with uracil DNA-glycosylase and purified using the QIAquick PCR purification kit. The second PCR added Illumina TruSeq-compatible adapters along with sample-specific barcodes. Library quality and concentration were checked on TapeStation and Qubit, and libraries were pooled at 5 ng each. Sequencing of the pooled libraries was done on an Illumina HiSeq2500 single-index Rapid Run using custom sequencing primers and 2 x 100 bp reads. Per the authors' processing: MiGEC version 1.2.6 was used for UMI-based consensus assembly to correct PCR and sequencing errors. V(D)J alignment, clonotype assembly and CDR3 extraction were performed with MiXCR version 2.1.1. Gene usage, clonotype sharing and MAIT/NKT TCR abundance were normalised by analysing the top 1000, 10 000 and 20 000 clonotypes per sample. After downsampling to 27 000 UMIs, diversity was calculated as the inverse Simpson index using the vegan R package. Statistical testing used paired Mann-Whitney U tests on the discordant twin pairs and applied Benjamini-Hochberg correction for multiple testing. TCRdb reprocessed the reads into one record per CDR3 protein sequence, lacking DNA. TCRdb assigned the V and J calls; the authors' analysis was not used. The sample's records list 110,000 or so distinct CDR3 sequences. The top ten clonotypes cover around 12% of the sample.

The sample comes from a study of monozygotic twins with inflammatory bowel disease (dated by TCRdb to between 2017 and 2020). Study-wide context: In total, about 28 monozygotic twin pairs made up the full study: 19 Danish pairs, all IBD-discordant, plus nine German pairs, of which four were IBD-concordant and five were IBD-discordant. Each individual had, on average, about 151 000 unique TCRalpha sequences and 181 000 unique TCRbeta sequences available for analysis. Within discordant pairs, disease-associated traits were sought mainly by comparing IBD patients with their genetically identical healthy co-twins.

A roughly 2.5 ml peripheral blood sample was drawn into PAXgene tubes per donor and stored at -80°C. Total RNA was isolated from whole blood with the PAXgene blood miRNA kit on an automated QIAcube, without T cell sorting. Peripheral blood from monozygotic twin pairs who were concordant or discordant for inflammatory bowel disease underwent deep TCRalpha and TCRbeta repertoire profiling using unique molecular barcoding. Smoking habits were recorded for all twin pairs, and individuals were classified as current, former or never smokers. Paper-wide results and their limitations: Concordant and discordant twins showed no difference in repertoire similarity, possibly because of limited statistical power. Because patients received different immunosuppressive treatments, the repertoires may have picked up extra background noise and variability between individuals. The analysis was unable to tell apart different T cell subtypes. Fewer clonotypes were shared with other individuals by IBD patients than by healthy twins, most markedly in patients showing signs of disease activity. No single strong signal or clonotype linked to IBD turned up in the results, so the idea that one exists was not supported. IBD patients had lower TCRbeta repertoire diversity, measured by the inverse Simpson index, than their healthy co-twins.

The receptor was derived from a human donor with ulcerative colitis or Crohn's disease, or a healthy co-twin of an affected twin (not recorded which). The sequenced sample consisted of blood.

The CDR3 amino acid sequence is: CSVRPGGEQFF. Recombination connected TRBV29-1 to TRBJ2-1; no DNA is available, so the TRBD1 call from TCRdb remains unchecked. The CDR3 runs 11 residues from the cysteine to the phenylalanine. The DNA is unrecorded. CDR1 is given as SQVTM and CDR2 as ANQGSEA, both from the germline V gene.